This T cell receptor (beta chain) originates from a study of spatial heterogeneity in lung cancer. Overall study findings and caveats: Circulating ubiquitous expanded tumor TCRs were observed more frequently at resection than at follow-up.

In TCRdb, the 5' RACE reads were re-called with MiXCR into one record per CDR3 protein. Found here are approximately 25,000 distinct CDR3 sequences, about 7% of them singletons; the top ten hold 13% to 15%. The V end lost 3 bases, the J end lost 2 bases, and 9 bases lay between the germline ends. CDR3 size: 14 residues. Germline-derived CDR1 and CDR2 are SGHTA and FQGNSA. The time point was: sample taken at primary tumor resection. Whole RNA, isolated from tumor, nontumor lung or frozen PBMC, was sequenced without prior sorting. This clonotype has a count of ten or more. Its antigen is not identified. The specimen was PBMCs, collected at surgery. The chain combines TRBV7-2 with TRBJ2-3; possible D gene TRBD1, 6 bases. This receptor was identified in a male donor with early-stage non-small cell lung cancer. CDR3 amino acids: CASSFGQHTDTQYF. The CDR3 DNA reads TGTGCCAGCAGCTTCGGACAGCACACAGATACGCAGTATTTT. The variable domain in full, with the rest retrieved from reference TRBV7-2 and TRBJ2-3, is GAGVSQSPSNKVTEKGKDVELRCDPISGHTALYWYRQSLGQGLEFLIYFQGNSAPDKSGLPSDRFSAERTGGSVSTLTIQRTQQEDSAVYLCASSFGQHTDTQYFGPGTRLTVL.